A selection of T cell receptor beta chains follows, all from one sample in a study of T cell changes during pregnancy in multiple sclerosis. TCRdb keeps only in-frame clones here, not all; method: immunoSEQ multiplex PCR. The table has 50,000 to 70,000 clones, 91% seen once. The material sequenced was peripheral blood, taken in the third trimester of pregnancy. All receptors come from a female donor in good health, enrolled as a control in a pregnancy study. The CDR3 runs from the conserved cysteine through the conserved F or W. Fields, in order: CDR3 length, D gene, J gene, clone size, V gene, CDR3 protein, CDR3 DNA. A D gene is named only where the DNA matches it firmly. The size field is filled for only some rows; it gives once, few, many or a size class.

12	TRBD1	TRBJ2-3	-	TRBV29-1	CSARTGPDTQYF	TGCAGCGCCCGGACAGGGCCAGATACGCAGTATTTT
13	-	TRBJ2-2	-	TRBV15	CATSRRRDGELFF	TGTGCCACCAGCAGAAGGCGGGATGGGGAGCTGTTTTTT
14	-	TRBJ1-5	few	TRBV2	CASRGARGFQPQHF	TGTGCCAGCAGGGGAGCAAGGGGGTTTCAGCCCCAGCATTTT
16	-	TRBJ2-7	-	TRBV28	CASSYRKGLPYDEQYF	TGTGCCAGCAGCTACAGGAAGGGCCTACCTTACGACGAGCAGTACTTC
16	TRBD1	TRBJ2-3	-	TRBV6-5	CASSYSGQGWADTQYF	TGTGCCAGCAGTTACTCGGGACAGGGGTGGGCAGATACGCAGTATTTT
14	-	TRBJ1-1	-	TRBV6-6	CASSYSRGNTEAFF	TGTGCCAGCAGTTACTCGCGAGGGAACACTGAAGCTTTCTTT
16	-	TRBJ2-1	-	TRBV2	CASRKRVRGAYNEQFF	TGTGCCAGCAGGAAGAGGGTCAGGGGGGCTTACAATGAGCAGTTCTTC
17	TRBD1	TRBJ2-7	-	TRBV19	CASSIAGTGAPTYEQYF	TGTGCCAGTAGTATAGCGGGAACAGGGGCTCCCACCTACGAGCAGTACTTC
15	-	TRBJ1-3	-	TRBV6-5	CASSPTGLSGNTIYF	TGTGCCAGCAGTCCCACAGGGCTCTCTGGAAACACCATATATTTT
13	-	TRBJ2-7	-	TRBV19	CASSIGFPGEQYF	TGTGCCAGTAGTATAGGCTTCCCGGGGGAGCAGTACTTC
16	-	TRBJ1-2	-	TRBV29-1	CSVDPPRRWPLYGYTF	TGCAGCGTTGACCCCCCCCGGCGGTGGCCTCTCTATGGCTACACCTTC
15	-	TRBJ2-7	-	TRBV6-5	CASSPSLGAGYEQYF	TGTGCCAGCAGTCCGTCCTTAGGGGCCGGCTACGAGCAGTACTTC
13	TRBD1	TRBJ1-2	-	TRBV7-2	CASSSSGTGGYTF	TGTGCCAGCAGCTCATCCGGGACAGGTGGCTACACCTTC
13	-	TRBJ1-5	once	TRBV6-5	CASRSGKGRPQHF	TGTGCCAGCAGATCAGGGAAGGGGCGGCCCCAGCATTTT
13	-	TRBJ1-1	-	TRBV7-9	CASSLGGGTEAFF	TGTGCCAGCAGCTTAGGAGGGGGCACTGAAGCTTTCTTT
13	-	TRBJ2-7	-	TRBV7-8	CASSLNGAYEQYF	TGTGCCAGCAGCTTAAACGGAGCCTACGAGCAGTACTTC
14	-	TRBJ2-2	medium-sized	TRBV19	CASTYSIVTGELFF	TGTGCCAGTACTTATTCTATCGTCACCGGGGAGCTGTTTTTT
14	-	TRBJ1-2	-	TRBV12-1	CASSFWGRAYGYTF	TGTGCCAGCAGCTTTTGGGGGCGGGCCTATGGCTACACCTTC
14	-	TRBJ2-7	-	TRBV2	CAARPRPENYEQYF	TGTGCCGCTCGACCCAGGCCAGAGAACTACGAGCAGTACTTC
13	-	TRBJ1-1	few	TRBV30	CAWSVAEDTEAFF	TGTGCCTGGAGTGTAGCCGAGGACACTGAAGCTTTCTTT
17	TRBD1	TRBJ2-7	-	TRBV11-2	CASSLGKGQNRSYEQYF	TGTGCCAGCAGCTTGGGGAAGGGACAGAATCGCTCCTACGAGCAGTACTTC
17	-	TRBJ2-1	-	TRBV7-8	CASSLDPFWRVNNEQFF	TGTGCCAGCAGCTTAGACCCCTTTTGGCGGGTAAACAATGAGCAGTTCTTC
12	-	TRBJ1-6	-	TRBV14	CASSLGSSPLHF	TGTGCCAGCAGCCTCGGGAGTTCACCCCTCCACTTT
14	TRBD1	TRBJ1-1	-	TRBV5-1	CASSLPGQRTEAFF	TGCGCCAGCAGCTTGCCGGGACAGCGCACTGAAGCTTTCTTT
11	-	TRBJ2-1	once	TRBV6-1	CALLEGPVGFF	TGTGCACTCTTAGAGGGTCCAGTAGGCTTCTTC
14	-	TRBJ2-1	-	TRBV19	CASRQPTGFNEQFF	TGTGCCAGTAGACAACCGACAGGCTTCAATGAGCAGTTCTTC
14	TRBD1	TRBJ1-1	-	TRBV29-1	CSVVRDRGGTEAFF	TGCAGCGTCGTCCGGGACAGGGGTGGAACTGAAGCTTTCTTT
16	TRBD1	TRBJ2-3	-	TRBV7-3	CASSTYDRGPLSTQYF	TGTGCCAGCAGCACCTACGACAGGGGTCCGCTTTCTACGCAGTATTTT
14	-	TRBJ1-1	-	TRBV25-1	CASSEIREGTEAFF	TGTGCCAGCAGTGAAATCAGGGAGGGGACTGAAGCTTTCTTT
15	-	TRBJ1-4	-	TRBV9	CASSATDSTNEKLFF	TGTGCCAGCAGCGCGACAGATTCAACTAATGAAAAACTGTTTTTT
15	TRBD1	TRBJ2-1	-	TRBV7-9	CASSYGQGALDEQFF	TGTGCCAGCAGCTACGGACAGGGGGCCTTAGATGAGCAGTTCTTC
16	TRBD2	TRBJ2-1	-	TRBV25-1	CASSEGAGEIGNEQFF	TGTGCCAGCAGTGAGGGAGCGGGAGAGATCGGGAATGAGCAGTTCTTC
15	TRBD2	TRBJ2-3	-	TRBV19	CATTAQRGVRDTQYF	TGTGCCACCACAGCCCAGCGGGGGGTTCGAGATACGCAGTATTTT
12	-	TRBJ1-2	-	TRBV5-1	CASSLDRDGYTF	TGCGCCAGCAGCTTGGACAGGGATGGCTACACCTTC